This T cell receptor beta chain was found in a study of T cell changes during pregnancy in multiple sclerosis. CDR1 is SGHTA, CDR2 FQGNSA, per germline. Trimming took off 4 bases at V and 10 bases at J, with 11 bases between the two ends. The CDR3 runs 13 residues. Using immunoSEQ multiplex PCR, the repertoire was profiled, and TCRdb retains in-frame clones only, with some absent. The sample has 50,000 to 65,000 clones, roughly nine tenths seen once. The sample was CD4+ T cells from peripheral blood mononuclear cells, taken in the first trimester of pregnancy. The V and J genes are TRBV7-2 and TRBJ1-6, with D possibly matching TRBD1 (6 bases). The source of this sequence is a female donor with multiple sclerosis, enrolled in a pregnancy study. The CDR3 DNA reads as TGTGCCAGCAGCTCCGAAGGGGGATCACCCCTCCACTTT. This gives the protein CASSSEGGSPLHF. Filled out from reference TRBV7-2 and TRBJ1-6, the complete variable domain reads GAGVSQSPSNKVTEKGKDVELRCDPISGHTALYWYRQSLGQGLEFLIYFQGNSAPDKSGLPSDRFSAERTGGSVSTLTIQRTQQEDSAVYLCASSSEGGSPLHFGNGTRLTVT.